One T cell receptor beta chain is described in this entry. The entry originates in a study of T-cell reconstitution after alpha-beta-depleted transplantation in children. The CDR3 is 14 residues long. V was trimmed by 0 bases and J by 8 bases, leaving 13 bases between them. Germline assignment: CDR1 LNHNV and CDR2 YYDKDF (reference sequence). A TCRbeta library incorporating unique molecular identifiers was prepared. One entry per CDR3 protein, called by TCRdb with MiXCR from the PCR reads. Here the sample spans around 480,000 distinct CDR3 sequences, around a third being singletons. This sequence was found in a human donor who donated a stem cell graft to a child with aplastic anemia. Sequenced material: PBMCs from the stem cell graft donor, taken from the stem cell graft. V and J are TRBV15 and TRBJ1-2; no clear D. CDR3 in DNA: TGTGCCACCAGCAGAGATCAAGCGTCGGGGGGCTACACCTTC. It specifies CATSRDQASGGYTF.